This TCR beta chain was captured by sequencing in a study of STAT3 mutations in large granular lymphocyte leukemia. Study-wide points: At least one immunodominant TCR beta clonotype appeared in every T-cell large granular lymphocyte leukemia patient.

Regarding this clone: Antigen specificity is unknown.

Using immunoSEQ multiplex PCR, the repertoire was profiled, and TCRdb retains in-frame clones only, with some absent. The table includes over 2,500 clones, roughly 41% detected once. Per the germline V gene, CDR1 is MGHDK and CDR2 is SYGVNS. V lost 4 bases and J lost 3, with 13 bases in between. The CDR3 extends over 14 amino acids. The receptor's source is a man in his forties or fifties with T-cell large granular lymphocyte leukemia. Some clones in this sample may be carry-over from other donors' samples. Sequencing used peripheral blood mononuclear cells. The genes are TRBV25-1 and TRBJ2-7; possibly TRBD1 for D (6 bases). The CDR3 region has the DNA TGTGCCAGCAGTGGGTACAGGGCCAGCTACGAGCAGTACTTC. Translating gives CASSGYRASYEQYF.